This is a list of T cell receptor beta chains from one sample in a study of shared clonotypes between healthy human individuals. Data came from immunoSEQ multiplex PCR; TCRdb stores just in-frame clones and leaves some out. The repertoire consists of approximately 530,000 clones, with about 96% occurring once and the leading ten covering about 0.059%. The sample comprised naive CD4+ T cells sorted from blood. These receptors all stem from a woman younger than 45 in good health. Each CDR3 is given with its conserved first and last residue. The D gene is left open where the match is weak. Only part of the rows carry a size: once, few, many, or a class if the clone is expanded.

j_call | cdr3_length | d_call | v_call | clone_size | cdr3_aa | cdr3_nt
TRBJ2-5 | 12 | - | TRBV29-1 | - | CSVDGRVETQYF | TGCAGCGTTGACGGCAGGGTAGAGACCCAGTACTTC
TRBJ2-7 | 15 | TRBD2 | TRBV6-1 | - | CASSDTSGALYEQYF | TGTGCCAGCAGTGACACTAGCGGCGCCCTCTACGAGCAGTACTTC
TRBJ2-1 | 15 | TRBD1 | TRBV11-1 | - | CASRRAGTGFNEQFF | TGTGCCAGCAGGAGGGCCGGGACAGGTTTCAATGAGCAGTTCTTC
TRBJ2-2 | 14 | TRBD2 | TRBV5-4 | once | CASSLAGGTGELFF | TGTGCCAGCAGCTTGGCGGGAGGGACCGGGGAGCTGTTTTTT
TRBJ2-7 | 12 | - | TRBV19 | - | CASRAGTYEQYF | TGTGCCAGTAGGGCGGGGACCTACGAGCAGTACTTC
TRBJ2-7 | 16 | TRBD2 | TRBV4-1 | - | CASSQVDQAGPHEQYF | TGCGCCAGCAGCCAAGTCGATCAAGCGGGACCCCACGAGCAGTACTTC
TRBJ2-7 | 11 | - | TRBV10-2 | once | CATQSRGEQYF | TGCGCCACCCAATCCCGGGGTGAGCAGTACTTC
TRBJ1-4 | 14 | - | TRBV14 | - | CASSQGTTNEKLFF | TGTGCCAGCAGCCAAGGTACAACTAATGAAAAACTGTTTTTT
TRBJ2-7 | 14 | - | TRBV7-2 | - | CASSQGGLPSEQYF | TGTGCCAGCAGTCAAGGGGGACTCCCTTCCGAGCAGTACTTC
TRBJ2-3 | 17 | TRBD2 | TRBV19 | - | CASSIGASGTSTDTQYF | TGTGCCAGTAGTATAGGCGCTAGCGGAACAAGCACAGATACGCAGTATTTT
TRBJ2-2 | 15 | - | TRBV5-1 | - | CASSMGDPTTGELFF | TGCGCCAGCAGCATGGGCGATCCGACGACCGGGGAGCTGTTTTTT
TRBJ1-5 | 18 | - | TRBV11-3 | - | CASSPWVRGGLSNQPQHF | TGTGCCAGCAGCCCGTGGGTCCGGGGGGGCCTTAGCAATCAGCCCCAGCATTTT
TRBJ1-5 | 15 | - | TRBV21-1 | - | CATFLSFPDNQPQHF | TGTGCCACTTTTCTTAGTTTCCCCGACAATCAGCCCCAGCATTTT
TRBJ2-7 | 16 | TRBD2 | TRBV7-9 | - | CASSLGLAGGVYEQYF | TGTGCCAGCAGCTTAGGACTAGCGGGAGGGGTATACGAGCAGTACTTC
TRBJ2-7 | 16 | TRBD2 | TRBV5-1 | - | CASSSLAGGYYYEQYF | TGCGCCAGCAGCTCACTAGCGGGAGGGTATTACTACGAGCAGTACTTC
TRBJ2-3 | 15 | - | TRBV5-1 | - | CASSLAEGNTDTQYF | TGCGCCAGCAGCTTGGCCGAGGGAAACACAGATACGCAGTATTTT
TRBJ1-2 | 12 | - | TRBV9 | - | CASSSHRDGYTF | TGTGCCAGCAGCTCACACAGGGATGGCTACACCTTC
TRBJ2-1 | 17 | TRBD2 | TRBV28 | - | CANLTGYGLAGHNEQFF | TGTGCCAACTTGACAGGGTATGGACTAGCGGGTCACAATGAGCAGTTCTTC
TRBJ2-2 | 12 | - | TRBV7-2 | - | CASSLDTGELFF | TGTGCCAGCAGCTTAGACACCGGGGAGCTGTTTTTT
TRBJ2-3 | 16 | TRBD1 | TRBV19 | once | CASSTTGTGLPDTQYF | TGTGCCAGTAGTACCACCGGGACAGGCTTGCCAGATACGCAGTATTTT
TRBJ1-2 | 13 | - | TRBV7-6 | few | CASSPPGKYGYTF | TGTGCCAGCAGTCCCCCTGGGAAGTATGGCTACACCTTC
TRBJ1-5 | 17 | TRBD1 | TRBV18 | - | CASSPGQGGSSNQPQHF | TGTGCCAGCTCACCGGGACAGGGGGGCTCTAGCAATCAGCCCCAGCATTTT
TRBJ2-1 | 16 | TRBD2 | TRBV6-1 | - | CASSALAGGSYNEQFF | TGTGCCAGCAGTGCGCTAGCGGGGGGCTCCTACAATGAGCAGTTCTTC
TRBJ2-5 | 19 | TRBD2 | TRBV4-1 | - | CASSQGGGVSGRARETQYF | TGCGCCAGCAGCCAAGGAGGGGGAGTCAGCGGGAGGGCCCGAGAGACCCAGTACTTC
TRBJ1-6 | 16 | TRBD1 | TRBV5-1 | - | CASSFTVTGKNSPLHF | TGCGCCAGCAGCTTTACGGTGACAGGGAAAAATTCACCCCTCCACTTT
TRBJ2-7 | 16 | TRBD2 | TRBV23-1 | - | CASSQSRTSGDYEQYF | TGCGCCAGCAGTCAATCGAGGACTAGCGGAGATTACGAGCAGTACTTC
TRBJ1-1 | 14 | TRBD1 | TRBV9 | - | CASSVTDRGSEAFF | TGTGCCAGCAGCGTAACCGACAGGGGGTCTGAAGCTTTCTTT
TRBJ2-7 | 19 | TRBD1 | TRBV5-1 | once | CASSLGTGVLHSYGYEQYF | TGCGCCAGCAGCTTGGGGACAGGGGTTTTACACTCCTACGGCTACGAGCAGTACTTC
TRBJ1-5 | 14 | - | TRBV7-2 | - | CASSPTATDQPQHF | TGTGCCAGCAGCCCTACGGCCACGGATCAGCCCCAGCATTTT
TRBJ2-3 | 15 | - | TRBV7-8 | - | CASSHDRWGTDTQYF | TGTGCCAGCAGCCACGACAGGTGGGGCACAGATACGCAGTATTTT
TRBJ1-2 | 14 | TRBD1 | TRBV6-1 | - | CASSEGGRGNGYTF | TGTGCCAGCAGTGAGGGGGGCAGGGGGAATGGCTACACCTTC
TRBJ1-5 | 13 | - | TRBV6-5 | - | CASSYSGFQPQHF | TGTGCCAGCAGTTACTCCGGGTTCCAGCCCCAGCATTTT
TRBJ2-1 | 14 | - | TRBV5-1 | - | CASSLGSSYNEQFF | TGCGCCAGCAGCTTGGGTAGCTCCTACAATGAGCAGTTCTTC
TRBJ2-7 | 15 | TRBD2 | TRBV11-2 | - | CASKALAGRDREQYF | TGTGCCAGCAAGGCTCTAGCGGGGAGAGATCGCGAGCAGTACTTC
TRBJ1-1 | 14 | - | TRBV10-2 | - | CASSDEGLGTEAFF | TGCGCCAGCAGTGATGAAGGGCTCGGAACTGAAGCTTTCTTT
TRBJ1-1 | 15 | TRBD1 | TRBV5-1 | once | CASRGTGGLGTEAFF | TGCGCCAGCAGGGGAACAGGGGGCCTGGGGACTGAAGCTTTCTTT
TRBJ1-2 | 13 | - | TRBV28 | - | CASSWGHLYGYTF | TGTGCCAGCAGTTGGGGACACCTCTATGGCTACACCTTC
TRBJ2-5 | 13 | - | TRBV6-5 | - | CASSNGASETQYF | TGTGCCAGCTCTAACGGGGCATCAGAGACCCAGTACTTC
TRBJ1-5 | 16 | TRBD1 | TRBV19 | - | CASNLGQGRGNQPQHF | TGTGCCAGTAACCTGGGACAGGGCCGGGGCAATCAGCCCCAGCATTTT
TRBJ2-5 | 13 | - | TRBV7-2 | - | CASSLVGGQTQYF | TGTGCCAGCAGCTTAGTGGGGGGTCAGACCCAGTACTTC
TRBJ2-7 | 15 | - | TRBV6-5 | - | CASSYSYREAYEQYF | TGTGCCAGCAGTTACTCGTACCGGGAAGCCTACGAGCAGTACTTC
TRBJ1-2 | 15 | - | TRBV9 | - | CASTPGGAFYYGYTF | TGTGCCAGCACCCCTGGGGGCGCCTTTTATTATGGCTACACCTTC
TRBJ2-1 | 20 | TRBD2 | TRBV28 | - | CASSPYKTGTSGRGGNEQFF | TGTGCCAGCAGTCCTTATAAGACCGGGACTAGCGGGAGAGGGGGCAATGAGCAGTTCTTC
TRBJ2-2 | 16 | - | TRBV6-6 | - | CASSATGRANTGELFF | TGTGCCAGCAGTGCTACAGGGCGGGCGAACACCGGGGAGCTGTTTTTT
TRBJ2-7 | 15 | - | TRBV4-1 | - | CASSQVQGSSYEQYF | TGCGCCAGCAGCCAAGTGCAGGGATCTTCCTACGAGCAGTACTTC
TRBJ1-6 | 12 | - | TRBV10-3 | - | CAISESTSPLHF | TGTGCCATCAGTGAGAGTACTTCACCCCTCCACTTT
TRBJ1-1 | 14 | - | TRBV28 | - | CASSTGTGNTEAFF | TGTGCCAGCAGTACGGGGACCGGGAACACTGAAGCTTTCTTT
TRBJ2-5 | 18 | TRBD2 | TRBV4-2 | - | CASSQDPAASGRGETQYF | TGTGCCAGCAGCCAAGACCCGGCGGCTAGCGGGAGGGGAGAGACCCAGTACTTC
TRBJ2-7 | 15 | TRBD2 | TRBV11-2 | - | CASSLVSGSIYEQYF | TGTGCCAGCAGCTTAGTAAGCGGGAGTATCTACGAGCAGTACTTC
TRBJ1-1 | 16 | TRBD1 | TRBV6-5 | - | CASSYESGTGASEAFF | TGTGCCAGCAGTTACGAATCCGGGACAGGGGCTTCTGAAGCTTTCTTT
TRBJ2-7 | 13 | - | TRBV5-4 | - | CASSYGTSYEQYF | TGTGCCAGCAGCTACGGGACATCCTACGAGCAGTACTTC
TRBJ2-3 | 15 | - | TRBV18 | - | CASSTAPEATDTQYF | TGTGCCAGCTCAACCGCCCCTGAGGCCACAGATACGCAGTATTTT
TRBJ2-5 | 14 | - | TRBV4-2 | - | CASSQGLEQETQYF | TGTGCCAGCAGCCAAGGACTAGAACAGGAGACCCAGTACTTC
TRBJ1-4 | 13 | - | TRBV2 | - | CASSVQENEKLFF | TGTGCCAGCAGTGTGCAGGAGAATGAAAAACTGTTTTTT
TRBJ2-7 | 15 | - | TRBV28 | - | CASSSSSGHSYEQYF | TGTGCCAGCAGTTCCTCCAGCGGGCACTCCTACGAGCAGTACTTC
TRBJ2-2 | 16 | TRBD1 | TRBV6-5 | few | CASSYEGQAGTGELFF | TGTGCCAGCAGTTACGAGGGACAGGCTGGGACCGGGGAGCTGTTTTTT
TRBJ1-5 | 14 | TRBD1 | TRBV19 | - | CASTGQGTGQPQHF | TGTGCCAGTACGGGACAGGGGACGGGGCAGCCCCAGCATTTT
TRBJ2-7 | 18 | TRBD1 | TRBV11-2 | - | CASSTTKGLRQGGYEQYF | TGTGCCAGCAGCACAACCAAAGGCCTAAGACAGGGTGGCTACGAGCAGTACTTC